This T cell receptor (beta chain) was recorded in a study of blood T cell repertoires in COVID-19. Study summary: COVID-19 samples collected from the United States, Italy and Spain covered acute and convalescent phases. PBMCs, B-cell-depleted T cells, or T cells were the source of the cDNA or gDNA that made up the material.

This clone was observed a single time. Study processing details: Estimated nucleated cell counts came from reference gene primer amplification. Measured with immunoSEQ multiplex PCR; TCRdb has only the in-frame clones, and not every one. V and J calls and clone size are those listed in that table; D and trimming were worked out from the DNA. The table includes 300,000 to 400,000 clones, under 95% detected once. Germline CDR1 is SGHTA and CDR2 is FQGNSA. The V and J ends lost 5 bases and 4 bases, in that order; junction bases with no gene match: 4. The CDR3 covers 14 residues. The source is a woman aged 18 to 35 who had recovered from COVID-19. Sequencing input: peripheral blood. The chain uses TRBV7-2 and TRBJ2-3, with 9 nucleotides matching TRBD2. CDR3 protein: CASSPGLAADTQYF. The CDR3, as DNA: TGTGCCAGCAGCCCGGGACTAGCCGCAGATACGCAGTATTTT.